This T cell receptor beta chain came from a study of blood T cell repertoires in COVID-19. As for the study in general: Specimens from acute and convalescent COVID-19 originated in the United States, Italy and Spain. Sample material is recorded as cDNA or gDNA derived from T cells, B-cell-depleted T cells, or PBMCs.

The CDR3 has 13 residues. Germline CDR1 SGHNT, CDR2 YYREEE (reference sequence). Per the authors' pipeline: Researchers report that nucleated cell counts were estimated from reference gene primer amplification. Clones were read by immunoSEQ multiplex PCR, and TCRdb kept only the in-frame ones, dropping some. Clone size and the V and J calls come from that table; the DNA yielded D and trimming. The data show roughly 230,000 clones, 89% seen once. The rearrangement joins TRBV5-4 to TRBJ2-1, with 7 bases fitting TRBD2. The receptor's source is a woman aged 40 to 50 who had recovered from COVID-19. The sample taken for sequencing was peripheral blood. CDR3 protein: CVINRLADNEQFF. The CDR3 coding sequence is TGTGTCATCAACCGGCTAGCGGACAATGAGCAGTTCTTC.